One T cell receptor beta chain is described in this entry. The sample is drawn from a study of blood T cell repertoires in COVID-19. Study at large: COVID-19 samples from acute and convalescent phases originated in the United States, Italy and Spain.

Trimming pared 6 bases from V and 2 bases from J, leaving 14 bases between. CDR3 size: 15 residues. Germline V gene lookup returns CDR1 MNHEY and CDR2 SVGAGI. The assay was immunoSEQ multiplex PCR, and TCRdb's table has in-frame clones only and misses some. The table records around 64,000 clones, roughly 84% of them present only once. The receptor was isolated from a woman aged 18-29 years with acute or convalescent COVID-19. The specimen sequenced was peripheral blood. V gene TRBV6-5 combines with J gene TRBJ2-1; perhaps TRBD2 as D (6 bases). CDR3 nucleotides: TGTGCCAGCAGGCCCCGGGACTCCGCCTACAATGAGCAGTTCTTC. Its translation is CASRPRDSAYNEQFF.